The 29 T cell receptor beta chains reported below all come from one sample, sequenced in a study of cytomegalovirus exposure and HLA in healthy donors. Both 60 Vbeta primers and 13 Jbeta primers went into the PCR. Profiled with immunoSEQ multiplex PCR; TCRdb holds only in-frame clones, not every one. The data contain approximately 160,000 clones, more than 60% of them singletons. Input material: PBMCs. Receptors were obtained from a woman in her twenties or thirties in good health and CMV-seropositive.

The chain uses TRBV6-1 and TRBJ1-5; TRBD1 might be the D (5 bases). Trimming removed 2 bases from V and 5 bases from J, with 10 bases in between. The CDR3 is 14 residues long. CDR1 is MNHNS, CDR2 SASEGT, per germline. The CDR3 spells CASSESGVDQPQHF. In DNA, the CDR3 is TGTGCCAGCAGTGAATCGGGGGTTGATCAGCCCCAGCATTTT.

The chain uses TRBV27 and TRBJ2-2; 15 positions agree with TRBD2. The CDR3 spans 17 residues. Germline CDR1 and CDR2: MNHEY and SMNVEV (reference sequence). With 6 bases clipped from V and 6 bases from J, the junction kept 8 bases outside the gene matches. The chain's CDR3 is CASRRGLAGGVPGELFF. CDR3 in DNA: TGTGCCAGCAGACGCGGACTAGCGGGAGGGGTGCCCGGGGAGCTGTTTTTT.

The chain employs TRBV5-1 and TRBJ1-2; D remains unclear. Looked up from germline, CDR1 is SGHRS and CDR2 is YFSETQ. Trimming shortened V by 1 base and J by 0 bases, and 4 bases separated the two germline ends. The CDR3 spans 13 residues. DNA for the CDR3: TGCGCCAGCAGCTTGTCCGCTAACTATGGCTACACCTTC. This translates into CASSLSANYGYTF.

This clone has just a few counts. Here the CDR3 reads CASSLDYRETQYF. CDR3 nucleotide sequence: TGTGCCAGCAGCCTCGACTATAGAGAGACCCAGTACTTC. The genes are TRBV11-2 and TRBJ2-5; D is perhaps TRBD2 (5 bases). Per germline, CDR1 SGHAT and CDR2 FQNNGV. The CDR3 sequence is 13 residues long. V lost 5 bases to trimming and J lost 4 bases, with 11 bases between them.

This clone was seen a few times. The rearrangement uses TRBV19 and TRBJ2-5; TRBD1 is a possible D gene (6 bases). Deletions cut 5 bases from V and 2 bases from J, with 18 bases between. From germline, CDR1 is LNHDA and CDR2 SQIVND (reference sequence). CDR3 length equals 16 residues. This CDR3 reads CASSPGQTVWQETQYF. The CDR3, as DNA: TGTGCCAGTAGTCCAGGACAGACAGTCTGGCAAGAGACCCAGTACTTC.

There are a few counts of this clone. The V call is TRBV25-1, the J call TRBJ2-3; 8 bases fit TRBD2. Germline V lookup: CDR1 MGHDK, CDR2 SYGVNS. After removal of 6 bases from V and 4 bases from J, the junction contained 12 bases not matched to a gene. This CDR3 comprises 16 residues. The CDR3 loop reads CASRRSGSVGADTQYF. The CDR3 nucleotides are TGTGCCAGCAGAAGAAGCGGGAGTGTAGGGGCAGATACGCAGTATTTT.

The J gene is TRBJ2-7, the V gene TRBV4-1; 10 nucleotides agree with TRBD1. V shed 4 bases and J 9 bases; nucleotides not matched to a gene: 9. CDR1 MGHRA and CDR2 YSYEKL come from the germline V gene. This CDR3 comprises 14 residues. The DNA of the CDR3 is TGCGCCAGCAGCCCACCACTAGACAGGGGGCGGCAGTACTTC. It is translated as CASSPPLDRGRQYF.

The V gene is TRBV11-1, the J gene TRBJ2-1, with 11 positions matching TRBD2. The ends lost 0 bases at V and 9 bases at J; junction bases unmatched: 4. CDR3 length equals 15 residues. The V gene's germline CDR1 is SGHAT and CDR2 FQDESV (reference sequence). CDR3 in amino acids: CASSLATSGSSEQFF. CDR3 bases: TGTGCCAGCAGCTTAGCAACTAGCGGGAGTAGTGAGCAGTTCTTC.

This clone was picked up one time. The chain employs TRBV27 and TRBJ1-1, with 8 bases aligning to TRBD1. The CDR3 runs to 14 residues. V was clipped by 7 bases and J by 4 bases; unmatched bases: 8. Per germline, CDR1 MNHEY and CDR2 SMNVEV (reference sequence). The CDR3 nucleotides read TGTGCCAGCATCCGGACAGGGCTGAGCACTGAAGCTTTCTTT. This translates into CASIRTGLSTEAFF.

This sequence joins TRBV19 and TRBJ1-2; D is perhaps TRBD1 (5 bases). The CDR3 is made up of 15 amino acids. Deletions cut 8 bases from V and 2 bases from J, with 18 bases between. Germline loops: CDR1 LNHDA, CDR2 SQIVND (reference sequence). Written as DNA, the CDR3 is TGTGCCAGTGGAATACCGGGACTTACGAACTATGGCTACACCTTC. This gives the protein CASGIPGLTNYGYTF.

The chain employs TRBV15 and TRBJ1-1, with D unresolved. The V gene lost 0 bases and the J gene lost 4 bases, with 6 bases spanning the gap. The CDR3 has 13 amino acids. Germline V gives CDR1 LNHNV, CDR2 YYDKDF (reference sequence). The chain's CDR3 is CATSREQVTEAFF. CDR3 nucleotides: TGTGCCACCAGCAGAGAGCAGGTCACTGAAGCTTTCTTT.

The chain combines TRBV18 with TRBJ2-1; D perhaps matches TRBD2 (6 bases). V lost 1 base to trimming and J lost 0 bases, with 19 bases between them. The CDR3 sequence is 19 residues long. Germline lookup yields CDR1 KGHSH and CDR2 LQKENI. CDR3 sequence: CASSPLWGTAGISYNEQFF. The DNA of the CDR3 is TGTGCCAGCTCACCACTCTGGGGGACCGCGGGGATCTCCTACAATGAGCAGTTCTTC.

The chain employs TRBV28 and TRBJ2-2; 8 positions match TRBD2. The CDR3 covers 14 residues. The germline CDR1 and CDR2 sequences are MDHEN and SYDVKM. J lost 3 bases, V lost 5 bases, and 2 bases had no gene match. CDR3 DNA sequence: TGTGCCAGCAGTATACTAGCGGACACCGGGGAGCTGTTTTTT. Protein: CASSILADTGELFF.

The chain recombines TRBV5-1 with TRBJ1-1; no clear D gene. V was shortened by 1 base and J by 4 bases, with 5 bases between the two germline ends. This CDR3 is built from 12 residues. Germline lookup yields CDR1 SGHRS and CDR2 YFSETQ. This chain's CDR3 is CASSLPSTEAFF. The CDR3 region has the DNA TGCGCCAGCAGCTTGCCCAGCACTGAAGCTTTCTTT.

V and J are TRBV5-6 and TRBJ2-1; 9 nucleotides match TRBD2. V lost 4 bases and J lost 2; bases outside the gene matches: 4. The CDR3 contains 15 residues. Germline values: CDR1 SGHDT, CDR2 YYEEEE. The CDR3 loop is CASSGGTSPYNEQFF. The DNA of the CDR3 is TGTGCCAGCAGCGGCGGGACTAGCCCCTACAATGAGCAGTTCTTC. Combining the CDR3 with reference TRBV5-6 and TRBJ2-1 gives the whole variable domain DAGVTQSPTHLIKTRGQQVTLRCSPKSGHDTVSWYQQALGQGPQFIFQYYEEEERQRGNFPDRFSGHQFPNYSSELNVNALLLGDSALYLCASSGGTSPYNEQFFGPGTRLTVL.

The chain has TRBV28 and TRBJ2-6; D not resolved. The germline V and J ends were trimmed by 4 bases and 2 bases, with 9 bases remaining between them. Germline loops: CDR1 MDHEN, CDR2 SYDVKM. The CDR3 is 15 residues long. In DNA form, the CDR3 reads TGTGCCAGCAGTTCACCAGGTGCTGGGGCCAACGTCCTGACTTTC. This codes for CASSSPGAGANVLTF.

This sequence joins TRBV4-2 and TRBJ2-4; 10 nucleotides align to TRBD2. V gave up 2 bases and J gave up 5 bases; unmatched junction bases: 12. The CDR3 is made up of 18 amino acids. Germline loops: CDR1 LGHNA, CDR2 YNFKEQ. The CDR3 sequence: CASSQRTGAGGFENIQYF. CDR3 nucleotide sequence: TGTGCCAGCAGCCAACGCACCGGAGCGGGAGGGTTTGAAAACATTCAGTACTTC.

This clone has a handful of counts. V is TRBV18 and J is TRBJ1-3; D gene unclear. Germline assignment: CDR1 KGHSH and CDR2 LQKENI. Between the trimmed V and J ends, which lost 3 bases and 8 bases, there was a span of 14 bases. The CDR3 has 14 residues. The CDR3 coding sequence is TGTGCCAGCTCACCGAACACCCAAGGAGACACCATATATTTT. It specifies CASSPNTQGDTIYF.

This rearrangement joins TRBV27 to TRBJ2-2; 8 bases match TRBD1. Germline-derived CDR1 and CDR2 are MNHEY and SMNVEV (reference sequence). The CDR3 is made up of 18 amino acids. The V and J ends lost 6 bases and 1 base, in that order; junction bases with no gene match: 13. This chain's CDR3 is CASSPGTGLFQNTGELFF. Written as DNA, the CDR3 is TGTGCCAGCAGCCCCGGGACAGGCCTATTCCAGAACACCGGGGAGCTGTTTTTT.

The V gene is TRBV27, the J gene TRBJ2-5; D remains ambiguous. The DNA end lines up better with TRBJ2-7; the J call may be wrong. Germline loops: CDR1 MNHEY, CDR2 SMNVEV (reference sequence). This CDR3 spans 18 amino acids. DNA for the CDR3: TGTGCCAGCAGTTTACGCCCCGAGAGGTGGAGCCCACTCTACGAGCAGTACTTC. This translates into CASSLRPERWSPLYEQYF.

This clone is a singleton in its sample. The chain recombines TRBV5-1 with TRBJ1-3; 11 nucleotides line up with TRBD1. Trimming cost V 4 bases and J 7 bases; bases outside gene matches: 7. The CDR3 has 15 residues. The germline V gene encodes CDR1 SGHRS and CDR2 YFSETQ. The CDR3 region is CASSPGQGARNTIYF. Written as DNA, the CDR3 is TGCGCCAGCAGCCCCGGACAGGGGGCGCGGAACACCATATATTTT. The whole variable domain, remainder taken from reference TRBV5-1 and TRBJ1-3, is KAGVTQTPRYLIKTRGQQVTLSCSPISGHRSVSWYQQTPGQGLQFLFEYFSETQRNKGNFPGRFSGRQFSNSRSEMNVSTLELGDSALYLCASSPGQGARNTIYFGEGSWLTVV.

The chain joins TRBV7-6 to TRBJ2-3, with D hard to call. The ends were cut back, 2 bases at V and 6 bases at J, with 9 bases in the middle. The CDR3 loop spans 13 amino acids. Germline V gene lookup returns CDR1 SGHVS and CDR2 FNYEAQ. The CDR3: CASSLQESDTQYF. The CDR3 DNA follows: TGTGCCAGCAGCTTACAGGAATCGGATACGCAGTATTTT.

This clone was picked up a small number of times. The gene calls are TRBV19 and TRBJ1-5; D is undetermined. The CDR3 contains 17 residues. Trimming took 6 bases from V and 3 from J, leaving 21 bases between them. CDR1 is LNHDA, CDR2 SQIVND, per germline (reference sequence). Here the CDR3 DNA reads TGTGCCAGTAGCCCGAGGGTGTCAGCTTCCTCCAATCAGCCCCAGCATTTT. It translates to CASSPRVSASSNQPQHF.

V usage is TRBV5-1 and J usage is TRBJ1-5; TRBD1 aligns across 7 bases. This CDR3 comprises 15 residues. The germline V gene encodes CDR1 SGHRS and CDR2 YFSETQ. The V and J ends lost 0 bases and 5 bases, in that order; junction bases with no gene match: 5. In nucleotides, the CDR3 is TGCGCCAGCAGCTTGGGGCAGGGGGACTATCAGCCCCAGCATTTT. Residues: CASSLGQGDYQPQHF.

CDR3 in amino acids: CASIRTGTYGYTF. The CDR3 nucleotides are TGTGCCAGCATCCGGACAGGGACCTATGGCTACACCTTC. This chain uses TRBV6-4 with TRBJ1-2; 8 bases align to TRBD1. Germline assignment: CDR1 MRHNA and CDR2 SNTAGT. V was clipped by 7 bases and J by 4 bases; unmatched bases: 5. The CDR3 contains 13 residues.

This chain links TRBV10-3 with TRBJ2-1; 14 nucleotides match TRBD2. Losses at the gene ends were 7 bases for V and 2 bases for J; bases not matched to a gene: 16. The germline V gene has CDR1 ENHRY and CDR2 SYGVKD. This CDR3 is built from 20 residues. The CDR3 nucleotides read TGTGCCATCACCGGGGCGCCGGGACTAGCGGGAGAGAGGGCCTACAATGAGCAGTTCTTC. As protein: CAITGAPGLAGERAYNEQFF.

The V gene is TRBV30, the J gene TRBJ1-2; D gene unclear. Germline loops: CDR1 GTSNPN, CDR2 SVGIG (reference sequence). Trimming took off 0 bases at V and 1 base at J, with 6 bases between the two ends. There are 13 residues in the CDR3. CDR3 DNA sequence: TGTGCCTGGAGTGTACTAGTTAACTATGGCTACACCTTC. This sequence encodes CAWSVLVNYGYTF. The full variable domain, with the rest looked up from reference TRBV30 and TRBJ1-2, is SQTIHQWPATLVQPVGSPLSLECTVEGTSNPNLYWYRQAAGRGLQLLFYSVGIGQISSEVPQNLSASRPQDRQFILSSKKLLLSDSGFYLCAWSVLVNYGYTFGSGTRLTVV.

The table lists this clone with a few counts. The chain has TRBV6-6 and TRBJ2-5, with D possibly matching TRBD1 (6 bases). Germline V gives CDR1 MNHNY, CDR2 SVGAGI (reference sequence). Trimming removed 6 bases at V and 2 bases at J, with 10 bases between. This CDR3 is built from 13 residues. The CDR3 DNA reads TGTGCCAGCAGGATTACAGGGCAAGAGACCCAGTACTTC. Translated, it gives CASRITGQETQYF.

In this sample, this clone turned up a few times. The V gene is TRBV7-3, the J gene TRBJ2-1; tentative D call: TRBD2 (5 bases). The V end lost 1 base, the J end lost 4 bases, and 8 bases lay between the germline ends. The germline CDR1 and CDR2 sequences are SGHTA and FQGTGA. CDR3 length: 14 residues. CDR3 sequence: CASSLIPGYNEQFF. The CDR3 nucleotides are TGTGCCAGCAGCTTAATTCCGGGGTACAATGAGCAGTTCTTC.